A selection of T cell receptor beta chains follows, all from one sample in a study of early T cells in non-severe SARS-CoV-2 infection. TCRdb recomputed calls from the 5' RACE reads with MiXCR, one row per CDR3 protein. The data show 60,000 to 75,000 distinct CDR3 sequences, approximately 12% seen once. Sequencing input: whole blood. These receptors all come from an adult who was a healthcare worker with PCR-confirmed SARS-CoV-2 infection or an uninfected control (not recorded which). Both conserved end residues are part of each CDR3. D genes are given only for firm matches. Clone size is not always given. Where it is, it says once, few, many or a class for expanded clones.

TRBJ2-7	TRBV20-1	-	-	CSASLQPDGEQYF	TGCAGTGCTAGCCTGCAGCCCGACGGCGAGCAGTACTTC
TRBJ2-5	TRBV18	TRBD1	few	CASSRDRERKTQYF	TGTGCCAGCTCAAGGGACAGGGAGAGAAAGACCCAGTACTTC
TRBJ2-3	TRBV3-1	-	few	CASSPSFPRAHRDTQYF	TGTGCCAGCAGCCCATCGTTTCCTAGGGCGCACAGGGATACGCAGTATTTT
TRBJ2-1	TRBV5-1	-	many	CASGDGYNEQFF	TGCGCCAGTGGTGACGGATACAATGAGCAGTTCTTC
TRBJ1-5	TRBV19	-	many	CASSSQGPQPQHF	TGTGCCAGTAGTTCTCAGGGGCCTCAGCCCCAGCATTTT
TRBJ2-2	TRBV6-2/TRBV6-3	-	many	CASSYWATGELFF	TGTGCCAGCAGTTACTGGGCAACCGGGGAGCTGTTTTTT
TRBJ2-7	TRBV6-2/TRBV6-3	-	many	CASQRRDGTYEQYF	TGTGCCTCACAGCGTCGGGACGGAACCTACGAGCAGTACTTC
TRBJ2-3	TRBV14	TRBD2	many	CASSHHPDADYRGADTQYF	TGTGCCAGCAGCCATCACCCCGACGCCGACTACCGGGGGGCAGATACGCAGTATTTT
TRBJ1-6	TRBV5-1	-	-	CASSLGEVGSPLHF	TGCGCCAGCAGCTTAGGAGAGGTAGGATCACCCCTCCACTTT
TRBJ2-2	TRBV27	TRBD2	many	CASKPGTSRNTGELFF	TGTGCCAGTAAACCCGGGACTAGCCGGAACACCGGGGAGCTGTTTTTT
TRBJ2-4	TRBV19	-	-	CASRSRGAIQYF	TGTGCCAGTAGGTCTCGGGGAGCCATTCAGTACTTC
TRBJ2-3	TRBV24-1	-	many	CATSDLHADGTDTQYF	TGTGCCACCAGTGATTTGCATGCGGATGGAACAGATACGCAGTATTTT
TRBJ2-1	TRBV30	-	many	CAWSAGIGSYNEQFF	TGTGCCTGGAGTGCAGGGATTGGCTCCTACAATGAGCAGTTCTTC